The 27 T cell receptor beta chains presented below share a single source sample, sequenced in a study of CD8 T cells in Susac syndrome. cDNA came from about 0.51 to 1 ug RNA primed by random hexamers. TCRdb recomputed calls from the immunoSEQ multiplex PCR reads with MiXCR, one row per CDR3 protein. The table lists about 210,000 distinct CDR3 sequences, about 96% of them singletons. Input material: CD4+ T cells from PBMCs. These receptors all come from a human donor with multiple sclerosis.

The chain carries TRBV29-1 and TRBJ2-3; TRBD2 matches 12 bases. Unmatched junction bases numbered 7, after V lost 2 bases and J lost 4 bases. There are 16 residues in the CDR3. Germline loops: CDR1 SQVTM, CDR2 ANQGSEA. The CDR3, as DNA: TGCAGCGTTGAACGGGCTAGCGGGAGGGCCGCAGATACGCAGTATTTT. Its protein is CSVERASGRAADTQYF.

The chain uses TRBV20-1 and TRBJ2-1, with D maybe TRBD1 (6 bases). The V gene's germline CDR1 is DFQATT and CDR2 SNEGSKA (reference sequence). The CDR3 runs to 14 residues. Trimming pared 3 bases from V and 5 bases from J, leaving 14 bases between. CDR3 in DNA: TGCAGTGCTAGTAGGGGGAGTTCACACAATGAGCAGTTCTTC. Its protein product is CSASRGSSHNEQFF.

The genes are TRBV7-9 and TRBJ2-1; D may match TRBD1 or TRBD2 (5 bases each). The ends were cut back, 5 bases at V and 1 base at J, with 9 bases in the middle. The germline CDR1 and CDR2 sequences are SEHNR and FQNEAQ (reference sequence). The length of the CDR3 is 14 residues. CDR3 sequence: CASSQGPSYNEQFF. In DNA, the CDR3 is TGTGCCAGCAGCCAGGGACCATCCTACAATGAGCAGTTCTTC.

V and J are TRBV3-1 and TRBJ2-3; D is unresolved. V was shortened by 4 bases and J by 1 base, with 6 bases between the two germline ends. The CDR3 is 13 residues long. CDR1 is LGHDT and CDR2 is YNNKEL in the germline V gene (reference sequence). In DNA, the CDR3 is TGTGCCAGCAGCCTGGTGGGCACAGATACGCAGTATTTT. It codes for CASSLVGTDTQYF.

The chain joins TRBV15 to TRBJ2-1; no firm D call. Germline V gives CDR1 LNHNV, CDR2 YYDKDF (reference sequence). CDR3 size: 14 residues. V lost 1 base and J lost 15, with 19 bases in between. The CDR3 loop reads CATSRVRNPGTPFF. In DNA, the CDR3 is TGTGCCACCAGCAGAGTTCGGAACCCCGGCACCCCGTTCTTC.

CDR3 region: CSDNVISSSYNEQFF. The CDR3, as DNA: TGCAGTGACAACGTCATTTCGAGCTCCTACAATGAGCAGTTCTTC. V and J are TRBV20-1 and TRBJ2-1; D unclear. V lost 7 bases and J 0 bases, leaving 16 bases between the germline ends. Germline CDR1 and CDR2: DFQATT and SNEGSKA (reference sequence). The CDR3 spans 15 residues.

The genes are TRBV9 and TRBJ1-2; D is uncertain. This CDR3 comprises 12 residues. In germline, CDR1 is SGDLS, CDR2 YYNGEE. Deletions cut 0 bases from V and 6 bases from J, with 6 bases between. The CDR3 is CASSVVSDGYTF. The CDR3 DNA reads as TGTGCCAGCAGCGTAGTTTCGGATGGCTACACCTTC.

The V and J genes are TRBV30 and TRBJ2-7; D is ambiguous. The V gene's germline CDR1 is GTSNPN and CDR2 SVGIG (reference sequence). The CDR3 runs 13 residues. V was cut by 4 bases and J by 1 base, with 11 bases left in between. CDR3 sequence reads: CAWTRHGSYEQYF. The CDR3 region has the DNA TGTGCCTGGACCAGGCACGGATCCTACGAGCAGTACTTC.

This clonotype was recorded once. The chain combines TRBV6-5 with TRBJ2-7; 7 positions agree with TRBD2. After removal of 7 bases from V and 3 bases from J, the junction contained 12 bases not matched to a gene. In germline, CDR1 is MNHEY, CDR2 SVGAGI. This CDR3 region has 15 residues. Written as DNA, the CDR3 is TGTGCCAGCACCAAAGGGAGCGGGGCTGGCTACGAGCAGTACTTC. Translated, it gives CASTKGSGAGYEQYF.

V is TRBV3-1 and J is TRBJ2-7; weak D call: TRBD1 (6 bases). The V gene lost 2 bases and the J gene lost 4 bases, with 18 bases spanning the gap. This CDR3 contains 16 residues. Germline assignment: CDR1 LGHDT and CDR2 YNNKEL (reference sequence). The CDR3 DNA is TGTGCCAGCAGCCAAACCCCGGGACACACCCGATACGAGCAGTACTTC. Protein: CASSQTPGHTRYEQYF.

The chain is built from TRBV29-1 and TRBJ2-5; D is ambiguous. The ends were cut back, 3 bases at V and 1 base at J, with 12 bases in the middle. Germline-derived CDR1 and CDR2 are SQVTM and ANQGSEA. The CDR3 is made up of 14 amino acids. The DNA of the CDR3 is TGCAGCGTTGAGTTGGCTAGTCCCCAAGAGACCCAGTACTTC. The encoded protein is CSVELASPQETQYF.

This chain links TRBV10-3 with TRBJ2-2; 13 bases align to TRBD2. CDR3 length: 15 amino acids. Germline CDR1 is ENHRY and CDR2 is SYGVKD. J lost 6 bases, V lost 5 bases, and 3 bases had no gene match. The DNA of the CDR3 is TGTGCCATCAGTCGGACTAGCGGGAGTCCCGGGGAGCTGTTTTTT. Protein sequence: CAISRTSGSPGELFF.

The chain's CDR3 is CSAPPTGPRGGYTF. The CDR3 DNA follows: TGCAGTGCACCCCCGACAGGTCCACGTGGAGGCTACACCTTC. The chain employs TRBV20-1 and TRBJ1-2, with TRBD1 as a possible D gene (6 bases). The germline V gene has CDR1 DFQATT and CDR2 SNEGSKA (reference sequence). The CDR3 has 14 residues. Deletions cut 6 bases from V and 8 bases from J, with 22 bases between.

The genes are TRBV2 and TRBJ2-3, with 9 bases aligning to TRBD2. V lost 2 bases, J lost 11 bases, and 23 bases stayed unmatched. Germline V CDR1 and CDR2: SNHLY, FYNNEI. This CDR3 spans 19 amino acids. The CDR3 spells CASSEPQSGGSGSSLRQYF. The DNA for the CDR3 is TGTGCCAGCAGTGAACCTCAATCGGGGGGTAGCGGGAGCTCCCTAAGGCAGTATTTT.

This chain joins TRBV20-1 and TRBJ2-7; 9 bases align to TRBD2. Germline CDR1 reads DFQATT; CDR2 reads SNEGSKA (reference sequence). V trimming: 6 bases; J trimming: 5 bases; junction bases outside the gene matches: 11. The CDR3 has 14 residues. The CDR3, as DNA: TGCAGTGCGAATCCGGGACTAGCCGTTCACGAGCAGTACTTC. This translates into CSANPGLAVHEQYF.

The rearrangement joins TRBV3-1 to TRBJ2-7; TRBD2 might be the D (5 bases). The CDR3 is 15 amino acids. Trimming removed 4 bases at V and 0 bases at J, with 13 bases between. Per germline, CDR1 LGHDT and CDR2 YNNKEL (reference sequence). CDR3 DNA sequence: TGTGCCAGCAGCCCACCGGGGATGAGCTCCTACGAGCAGTACTTC. This translates into CASSPPGMSSYEQYF.

V and J are TRBV2 and TRBJ2-7; no firm D call. V was shortened by 4 bases and J by 3 bases, with 7 bases between the two germline ends. This CDR3 contains 12 residues. CDR1 SNHLY and CDR2 FYNNEI come from the germline V gene. CDR3 loop: CASSVYLYEQYF. CDR3 coding DNA: TGTGCCAGCAGTGTCTACCTCTACGAGCAGTACTTC.

This chain joins TRBV9 and TRBJ2-3; the match to TRBD1 covers 7 bases. The J segment lost 2 bases and the V segment lost 2 bases, leaving 5 bases of the junction unmatched. The germline V gene has CDR1 SGDLS and CDR2 YYNGEE. The CDR3 contains 15 residues. CDR3 sequence (DNA): TGTGCCAGCAGCGTGGGGGACAGACACACAGATACGCAGTATTTT. It is translated as CASSVGDRHTDTQYF.

The chain has TRBV3-1 and TRBJ1-1; 9 bases are shared with TRBD1. In germline, CDR1 is LGHDT, CDR2 YNNKEL (reference sequence). Unmatched junction bases numbered 6, after V lost 6 bases and J lost 10 bases. The CDR3 contains 12 residues. CDR3 in amino acids: CASRPTGGRAFF. The DNA of the CDR3 is TGTGCCAGCAGACCGACAGGGGGGAGAGCTTTCTTT. Combining the CDR3 with reference TRBV3-1 and TRBJ1-1 gives the whole variable domain DTAVSQTPKYLVTQMGNDKSIKCEQNLGHDTMYWYKQDSKKFLKIMFSYNNKELIINETVPNRFSPKSPDKAHLNLHINSLELGDSAVYFCASRPTGGRAFFGQGTRLTVV.

The rearrangement links TRBV12-3 or TRBV12-4 to TRBJ2-7; D remains ambiguous. V lost 5 bases to trimming and J lost 6 bases, with 8 bases between them. This CDR3 is built from 11 residues. CDR3 region: CASSVVGEQYF. The CDR3 region has the DNA TGTGCCAGCAGTGTAGTTGGCGAGCAGTACTTC.

This rearrangement joins TRBV5-1 to TRBJ2-1; tentative D call: TRBD1 (5 bases). Germline V gene data show CDR1 as SGHRS and CDR2 as YFSETQ. The CDR3 is made up of 15 amino acids. V lost 2 bases and J 0 bases, leaving 9 bases between the germline ends. The CDR3 loop reads CASSLGDSSYNEQFF. The CDR3, as DNA: TGCGCCAGCAGCTTAGGGGATAGCTCCTACAATGAGCAGTTCTTC.

This chain links TRBV2 with TRBJ2-7; 7 bases are shared with TRBD2. V gave up 3 bases and J gave up 4 bases; unmatched junction bases: 12. The CDR3 covers 16 residues. CDR1 is SNHLY and CDR2 is FYNNEI in the germline V gene. CDR3: CASSEGSGGTVYEQYF. CDR3 in DNA: TGTGCCAGCAGTGAGGGGTCCGGGGGGACCGTTTACGAGCAGTACTTC.

This chain joins TRBV6-5 and TRBJ1-2; the D gene is possibly TRBD1 (5 bases). The CDR3 consists of 16 residues. Looked up from germline, CDR1 is MNHEY and CDR2 is SVGAGI. Between the trimmed V and J ends, which lost 2 bases and 5 bases, there was a span of 18 bases. CDR3 amino acids: CASSYTGTGVGYGYTF. For the CDR3, the DNA is TGTGCCAGCAGTTACACTGGCACGGGGGTTGGGTATGGCTACACCTTC.

The chain uses TRBV7-6 and TRBJ1-2, with D possibly being TRBD1 (6 bases). The CDR3 extends over 14 amino acids. The germline V and J ends were trimmed by 1 base and 0 bases, with 6 bases remaining between them. In germline, CDR1 is SGHVS, CDR2 FNYEAQ. The CDR3 coding sequence is TGTGCCAGCAGCTTAGGGACAGCTAACTATGGCTACACCTTC. Amino acid sequence: CASSLGTANYGYTF.

The chain couples TRBV9 to TRBJ2-1, with TRBD2 matching 10 bases. Germline CDR1 SGDLS, CDR2 YYNGEE. This CDR3 is built from 16 residues. The junction had 10 bases not matched to a gene; V was cut back by 4 bases and J by 6 bases. CDR3 loop: CASSPRAVAGGNEQFF. CDR3 nucleotide sequence: TGTGCCAGCAGCCCCCGGGCGGTAGCGGGAGGCAATGAGCAGTTCTTC.

The chain employs TRBV15 and TRBJ2-1; D gene ambiguous. CDR3 length: 12 residues. Between the trimmed V and J ends, which lost 5 bases and 7 bases, there was a span of 9 bases. Germline values: CDR1 LNHNV, CDR2 YYDKDF (reference sequence). CDR3 nucleotides: TGTGCCACCAGCCTAAGTTATAATGAGCAGTTCTTC. This codes for CATSLSYNEQFF.

The J gene is TRBJ1-2, the V gene TRBV5-1; D gene unclear. Germline CDR1 reads SGHRS; CDR2 reads YFSETQ. Trimming cost V 4 bases and J 4 bases, with 14 bases left between them. The CDR3 has 14 amino acids. CDR3 bases: TGCGCCAGCAGCGAACCTTTCTCGGGCTATGGCTACACCTTC. It encodes CASSEPFSGYGYTF.